This T cell receptor beta chain was obtained from a study of blood T cell repertoires in COVID-19. For the study at large: Specimens from acute and convalescent COVID-19 originated in the United States, Italy and Spain. The cDNA or gDNA used as material had been derived from T cells, B-cell-depleted T cells, or PBMCs.

Methods used by the authors: Reference gene primers were amplified, and this amplification served to estimate nucleated cell counts. The assay was immunoSEQ multiplex PCR, and TCRdb's table has in-frame clones only and misses some. That table supplies the V and J calls and clone size; D and trimming were determined from the DNA. Altogether about 55,000 clones are present, roughly 88% being singletons, with the ten largest covering less than 3.5%. CDR3 size: 14 residues. V dropped 5 bases and J dropped 4 bases, with 14 bases sitting between them. CDR1 and CDR2 from the germline V gene are LNHDA and SQIVND (reference sequence).

This sequence originates from a man aged 80 or over with acute or convalescent COVID-19. What was sequenced was peripheral blood. The chain couples TRBV19 to TRBJ1-2, with D possibly TRBD1 on 5 matching bases. This chain's CDR3 is CASSPPQVSYGYTF. The CDR3 nucleotides are TGTGCCAGTAGTCCCCCACAGGTATCCTATGGCTACACCTTC.